This T cell receptor (beta chain) is drawn from a study of untreated major depressive disorder. Sequencing was performed with immunoSEQ multiplex PCR; in TCRdb, only in-frame clones are kept and a portion is missing. The sample has around 13,000 clones, around nine tenths seen once. What was sequenced was CD4+ T cells from PBMCs. The sequence derives from a man aged 25-45 years with major depressive disorder.

CDR3 nucleotides: TGTGCCAGCAGCCTCCGCCATGCTGAAGCTTTCTTT. Residues: CASSLRHAEAFF. V and J are TRBV7-2 and TRBJ1-1; D is unresolved. This CDR3 has 12 residues. V dropped 5 bases and J dropped 6 bases, with 10 bases sitting between them. In germline, CDR1 is SGHTA, CDR2 FQGNSA. The full variable domain, its missing parts supplied by reference TRBV7-2 and TRBJ1-1, is GAGVSQSPSNKVTEKGKDVELRCDPISGHTALYWYRQSLGQGLEFLIYFQGNSAPDKSGLPSDRFSAERTGGSVSTLTIQRTQQEDSAVYLCASSLRHAEAFFGQGTRLTVV.